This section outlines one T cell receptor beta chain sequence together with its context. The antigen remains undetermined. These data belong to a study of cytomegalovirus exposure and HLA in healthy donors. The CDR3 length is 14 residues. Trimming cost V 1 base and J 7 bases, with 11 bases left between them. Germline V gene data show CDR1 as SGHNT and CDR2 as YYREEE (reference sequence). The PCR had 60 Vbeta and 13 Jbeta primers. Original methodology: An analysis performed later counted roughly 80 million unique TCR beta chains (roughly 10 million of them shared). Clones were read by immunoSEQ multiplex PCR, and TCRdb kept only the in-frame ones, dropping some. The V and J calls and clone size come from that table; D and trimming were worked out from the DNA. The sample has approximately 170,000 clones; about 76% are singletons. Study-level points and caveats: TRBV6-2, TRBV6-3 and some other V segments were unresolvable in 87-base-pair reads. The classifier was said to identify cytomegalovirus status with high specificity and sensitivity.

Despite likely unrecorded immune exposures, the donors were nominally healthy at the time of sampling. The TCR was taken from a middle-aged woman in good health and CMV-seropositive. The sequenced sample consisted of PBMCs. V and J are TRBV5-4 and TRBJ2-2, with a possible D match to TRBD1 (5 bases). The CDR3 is CASSLQGTGGELFF. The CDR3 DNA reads TGTGCCAGCAGCTTGCAGGGAACTGGCGGGGAGCTGTTTTTT.